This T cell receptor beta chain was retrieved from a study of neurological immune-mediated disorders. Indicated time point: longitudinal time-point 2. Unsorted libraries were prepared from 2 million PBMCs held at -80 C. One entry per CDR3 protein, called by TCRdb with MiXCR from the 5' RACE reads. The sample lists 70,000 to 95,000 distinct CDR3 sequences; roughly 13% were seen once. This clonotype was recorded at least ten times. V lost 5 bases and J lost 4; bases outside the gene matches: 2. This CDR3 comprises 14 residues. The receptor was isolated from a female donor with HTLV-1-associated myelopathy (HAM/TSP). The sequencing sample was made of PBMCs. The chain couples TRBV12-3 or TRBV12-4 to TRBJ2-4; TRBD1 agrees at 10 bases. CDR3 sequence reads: CASSPGQGKNIQYF. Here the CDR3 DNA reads TGTGCCAGCAGTCCGGGACAGGGGAAAAACATTCAGTACTTC.